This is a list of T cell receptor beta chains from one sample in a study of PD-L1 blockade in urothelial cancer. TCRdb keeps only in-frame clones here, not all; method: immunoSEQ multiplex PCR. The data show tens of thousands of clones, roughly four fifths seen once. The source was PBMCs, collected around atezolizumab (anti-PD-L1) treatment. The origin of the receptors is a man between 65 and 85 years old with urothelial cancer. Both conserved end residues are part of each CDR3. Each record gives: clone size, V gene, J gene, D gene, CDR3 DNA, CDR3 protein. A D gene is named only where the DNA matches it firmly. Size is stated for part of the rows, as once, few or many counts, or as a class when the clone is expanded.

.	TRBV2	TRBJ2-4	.	TGTGCCAGCAGCGCGACGGGACAAGAAAACATTCAGTACTTC	CASSATGQENIQYF
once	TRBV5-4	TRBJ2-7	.	TGTGCCAGCAGCTTTAGCCACCTCTCCGAGCAGTACTTC	CASSFSHLSEQYF
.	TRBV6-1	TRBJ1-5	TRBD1	TGTGCCAGCAGTCGACAGGGGGCGGTCGATCAGCCCCAGCATTTT	CASSRQGAVDQPQHF
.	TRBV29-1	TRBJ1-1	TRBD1	TGCAGCGTGGACAGGGACACTGAAGCTTTCTTT	CSVDRDTEAFF
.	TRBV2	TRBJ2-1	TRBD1	TGTGCCAGCATTGACCTCGGGACAGCGAACAATGAGCAGTTCTTC	CASIDLGTANNEQFF
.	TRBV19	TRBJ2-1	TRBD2	TGTGCCAGTAGTACTCGGACTAGCGGGAGGGTCAATGAGCAGTTCTTC	CASSTRTSGRVNEQFF
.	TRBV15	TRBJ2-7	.	TGTGCCACCAGCAACAACAGGTTCTCCTACGAGCAGTACTTC	CATSNNRFSYEQYF
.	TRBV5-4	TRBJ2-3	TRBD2	TGTGCCAGCAGCTCCCGGACTAGCGGGAGTACAGATACGCAGTATTTT	CASSSRTSGSTDTQYF
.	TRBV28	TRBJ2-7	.	TGTGCCAGCAGCTCTGGACAGTTAGGAATCTACGAGCAGTACTTC	CASSSGQLGIYEQYF
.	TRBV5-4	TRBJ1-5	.	TGTGCCAGCAGCTTTGGCAGGGATCAGCCCCAGCATTTT	CASSFGRDQPQHF
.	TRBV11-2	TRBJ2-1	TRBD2	TGTGCCAGCAGCTTAGATTACTTTTTAGCGGGAGGCTCGAATGAGCAGTTCTTC	CASSLDYFLAGGSNEQFF
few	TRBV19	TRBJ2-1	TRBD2	TGTGCCAGTACACGAAAGAGGACTAGCGGGAGGGTATACAATGAGCAGTTCTTC	CASTRKRTSGRVYNEQFF
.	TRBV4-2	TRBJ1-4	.	TGTGCCAGCAGCCAAGGACCGGGGAGAAATGAAAAACTGTTTTTT	CASSQGPGRNEKLFF
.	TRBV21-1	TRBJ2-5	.	TGTGCCAGCCTTAGATTACCGGGACAGGGGATCCAAGAGACCCAGTACTTC	CASLRLPGQGIQETQYF
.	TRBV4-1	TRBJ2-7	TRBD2	TGCGCCAGCAGCCTTACCCCTCTAGCGGTTTACGAGCAGTACTTC	CASSLTPLAVYEQYF
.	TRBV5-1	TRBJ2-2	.	TGCGCCAGCAGCTTGGCAGATGCGAACACCGGGGAGCTGTTTTTT	CASSLADANTGELFF
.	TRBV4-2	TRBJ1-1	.	TGTGCCAGCAGCCAAGAGTTAGTGGACACTGAAGCTTTCTTT	CASSQELVDTEAFF
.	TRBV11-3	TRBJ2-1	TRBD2	TGTGCCAGCAGCCCCCGGTTAGCGGGATTGAATGAGCAGTTCTTC	CASSPRLAGLNEQFF
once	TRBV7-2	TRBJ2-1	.	TGTGCCAGCAGCTTAGCCCAGGCAAATGATGAGCAGTTCTTC	CASSLAQANDEQFF
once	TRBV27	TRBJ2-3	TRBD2	TGTGCCAGCAGCCCGCTTGTGGGGGCGAGCGGGAGGGCGGGGGATACGCAGTATTTT	CASSPLVGASGRAGDTQYF
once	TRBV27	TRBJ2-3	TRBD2	TGTGCCAGCAGTTTATCACTAGCGATTAATGTAAATACGCAGTATTTT	CASSLSLAINVNTQYF
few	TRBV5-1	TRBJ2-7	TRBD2	TGCGCCAGCAGCCTTGGGACTAGCGGGGTCTACGAGCAGTACTTC	CASSLGTSGVYEQYF
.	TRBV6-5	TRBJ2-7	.	TGTGCCAGCAGTGGCGCGGGACAGAGCTCCTACGAGCAGTACTTC	CASSGAGQSSYEQYF
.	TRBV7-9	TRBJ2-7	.	TGTGCCAGCAGCTTAGGCCAGAGGACCTACGAGCAGTACTTC	CASSLGQRTYEQYF
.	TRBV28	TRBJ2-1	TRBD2	TGTGCCAGCAGGGCTGCGGGAGGATCGAACAATGAGCAGTTCTTC	CASRAAGGSNNEQFF
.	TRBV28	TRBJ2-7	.	TGTGCCAGCAGTTTAGGGACCCTTGCGGGGGAGCAGTACTTC	CASSLGTLAGEQYF